This entry is about one T cell receptor beta chain. This sample stems from a study of shared T cell receptors in the human thymus. Germline CDR1 reads SGHTA; CDR2 reads FQGTGA. The CDR3 runs 17 residues. J was trimmed by 5 bases and V by 1 base; bases with no gene match: 7. Measured with immunoSEQ multiplex PCR; TCRdb has only the in-frame clones, and not every one. The sample has about 380,000 clones; 95% are singletons. Input material: thymocytes. This chain connects TRBV7-3 to TRBJ2-7; 14 bases match TRBD2. The sequence came from a human donor. CDR3: CASSLMTSGRVPHEQYF. CDR3 nucleotides: TGTGCCAGCAGCTTAATGACTAGCGGGAGGGTCCCCCACGAGCAGTACTTC.